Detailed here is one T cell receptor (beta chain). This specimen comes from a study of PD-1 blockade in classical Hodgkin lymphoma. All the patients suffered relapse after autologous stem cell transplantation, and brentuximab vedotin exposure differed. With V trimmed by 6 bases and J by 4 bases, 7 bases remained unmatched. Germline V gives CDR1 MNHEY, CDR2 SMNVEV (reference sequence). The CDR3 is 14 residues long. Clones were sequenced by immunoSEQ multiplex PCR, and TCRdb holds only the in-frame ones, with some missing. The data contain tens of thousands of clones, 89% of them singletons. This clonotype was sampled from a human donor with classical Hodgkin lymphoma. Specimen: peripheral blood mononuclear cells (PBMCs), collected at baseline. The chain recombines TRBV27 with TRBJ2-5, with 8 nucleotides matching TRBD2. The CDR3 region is CASRRAGAGETQYF. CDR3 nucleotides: TGTGCCAGCAGAAGAGCGGGAGCCGGAGAGACCCAGTACTTC.